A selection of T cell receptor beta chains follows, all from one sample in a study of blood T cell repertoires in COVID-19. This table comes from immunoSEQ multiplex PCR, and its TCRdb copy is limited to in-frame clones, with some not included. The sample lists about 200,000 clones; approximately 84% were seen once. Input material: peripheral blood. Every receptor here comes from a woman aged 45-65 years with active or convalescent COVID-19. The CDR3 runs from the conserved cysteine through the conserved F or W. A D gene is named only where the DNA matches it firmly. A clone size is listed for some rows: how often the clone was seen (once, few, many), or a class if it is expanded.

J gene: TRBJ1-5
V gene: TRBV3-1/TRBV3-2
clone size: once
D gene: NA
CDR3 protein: CASSQGGVQPQHF
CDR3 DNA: TGTGCCAGCAGCCAAGGGGGCGTTCAGCCCCAGCATTTT

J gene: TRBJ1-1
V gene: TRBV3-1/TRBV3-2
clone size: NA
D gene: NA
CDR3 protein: CASSPYSWSTEAFF
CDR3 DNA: TGTGCCAGCAGCCCTTACTCGTGGAGCACTGAAGCTTTCTTT

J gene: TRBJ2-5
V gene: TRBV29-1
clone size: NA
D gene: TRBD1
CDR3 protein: CSVLAPGQQETQYF
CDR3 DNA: TGCAGCGTTCTTGCACCGGGACAGCAAGAGACCCAGTACTTC

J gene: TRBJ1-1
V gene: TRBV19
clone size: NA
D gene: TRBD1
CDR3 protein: CASKTGDTEAFF
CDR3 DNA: TGTGCCAGCAAAACAGGGGATACTGAAGCTTTCTTT

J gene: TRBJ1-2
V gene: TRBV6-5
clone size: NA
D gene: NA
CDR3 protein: CASSPDQVYGYTF
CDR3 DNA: TGTGCCAGCAGTCCTGACCAGGTTTATGGCTACACCTTC

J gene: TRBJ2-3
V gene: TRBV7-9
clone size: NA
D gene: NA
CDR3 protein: CAATSPSTDTQYF
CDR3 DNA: TGTGCCGCCACATCCCCTAGCACAGATACGCAGTATTTT

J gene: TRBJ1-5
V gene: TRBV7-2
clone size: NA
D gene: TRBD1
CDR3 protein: CASSSRTGPNQPQHF
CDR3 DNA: TGTGCCAGCAGCTCGAGGACAGGTCCGAATCAGCCCCAGCATTTT

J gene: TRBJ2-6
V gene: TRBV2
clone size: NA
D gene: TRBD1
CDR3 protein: CATDRAGANVLTF
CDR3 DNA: TGTGCCACCGACAGGGCTGGGGCCAACGTCCTGACTTTC

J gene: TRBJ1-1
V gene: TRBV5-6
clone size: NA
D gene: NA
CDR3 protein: CASSFGRMNTEAFF
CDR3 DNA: TGTGCCAGCAGCTTCGGGAGAATGAACACTGAAGCTTTCTTT

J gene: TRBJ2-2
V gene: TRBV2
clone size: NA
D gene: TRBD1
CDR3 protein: CASRGQGYTGELFF
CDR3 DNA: TGTGCCAGCAGGGGACAGGGGTACACCGGGGAGCTGTTTTTT

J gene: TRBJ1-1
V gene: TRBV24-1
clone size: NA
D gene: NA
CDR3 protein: CATSDSPGSTEAFF
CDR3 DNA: TGTGCCACCAGTGATTCTCCAGGGTCCACTGAAGCTTTCTTT

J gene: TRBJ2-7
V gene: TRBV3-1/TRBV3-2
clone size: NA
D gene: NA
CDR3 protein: CASSQGAGPYEQYF
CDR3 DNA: TGTGCCAGCAGCCAAGGGGCCGGCCCATACGAGCAGTACTTC

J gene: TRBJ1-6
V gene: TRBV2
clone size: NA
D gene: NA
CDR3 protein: CASSPRQLGDSPLHF
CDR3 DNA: TGTGCCAGCAGTCCAAGACAACTTGGTGATTCACCCCTCCACTTT

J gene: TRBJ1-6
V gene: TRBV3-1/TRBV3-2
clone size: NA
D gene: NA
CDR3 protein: CASSQERGAGGTHNSPLHF
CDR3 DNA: TGTGCCAGCAGCCAAGAAAGGGGTGCGGGAGGGACCCATAATTCACCCCTCCACTTT

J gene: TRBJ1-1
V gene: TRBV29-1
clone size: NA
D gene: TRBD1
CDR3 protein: CSAPDRGDTEAFF
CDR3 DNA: TGCAGTGCCCCGGACAGGGGAGATACTGAAGCTTTCTTT

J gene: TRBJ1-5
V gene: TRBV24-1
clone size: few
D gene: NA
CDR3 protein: CATSEQGGSYQPQHF
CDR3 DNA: TGTGCCACCAGTGAGCAGGGAGGTTCCTATCAGCCCCAGCATTTT

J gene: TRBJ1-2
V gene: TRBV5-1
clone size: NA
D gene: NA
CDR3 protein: CASSFPNLNGYTF
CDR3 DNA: TGCGCCAGCAGCTTCCCGAACCTAAATGGCTACACCTTC

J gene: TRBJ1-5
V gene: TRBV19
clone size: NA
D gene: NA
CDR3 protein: CASSIRGGQPQHF
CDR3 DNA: TGTGCCAGTAGTATAAGGGGGGGGCAGCCCCAGCATTTT

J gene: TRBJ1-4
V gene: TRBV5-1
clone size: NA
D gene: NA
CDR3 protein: CASSLKDSYQEKLFF
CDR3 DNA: TGCGCCAGCAGCCTCAAAGACAGTTATCAGGAAAAACTGTTTTTT

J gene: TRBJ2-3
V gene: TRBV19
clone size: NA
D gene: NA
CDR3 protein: CASSMTGPGYTDTQYF
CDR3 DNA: TGTGCCAGTAGTATGACAGGACCGGGTTACACAGATACGCAGTATTTT